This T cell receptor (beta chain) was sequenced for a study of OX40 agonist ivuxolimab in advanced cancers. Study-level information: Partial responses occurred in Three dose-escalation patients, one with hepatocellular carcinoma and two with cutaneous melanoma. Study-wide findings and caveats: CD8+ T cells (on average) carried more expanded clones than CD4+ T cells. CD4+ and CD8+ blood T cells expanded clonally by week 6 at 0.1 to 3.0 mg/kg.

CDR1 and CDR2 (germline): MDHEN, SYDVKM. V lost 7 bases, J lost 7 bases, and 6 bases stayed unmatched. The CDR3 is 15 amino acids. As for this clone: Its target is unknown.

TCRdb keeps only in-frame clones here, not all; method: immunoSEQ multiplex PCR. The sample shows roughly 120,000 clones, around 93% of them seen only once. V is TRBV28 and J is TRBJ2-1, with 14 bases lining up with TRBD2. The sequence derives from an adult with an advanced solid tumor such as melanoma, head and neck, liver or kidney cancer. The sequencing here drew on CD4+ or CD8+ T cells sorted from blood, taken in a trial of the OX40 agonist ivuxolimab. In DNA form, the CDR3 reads TGTGCCAGCACCTCCGGGACTAGCGGGAGTAATGAGCAGTTCTTC. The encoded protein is CASTSGTSGSNEQFF.